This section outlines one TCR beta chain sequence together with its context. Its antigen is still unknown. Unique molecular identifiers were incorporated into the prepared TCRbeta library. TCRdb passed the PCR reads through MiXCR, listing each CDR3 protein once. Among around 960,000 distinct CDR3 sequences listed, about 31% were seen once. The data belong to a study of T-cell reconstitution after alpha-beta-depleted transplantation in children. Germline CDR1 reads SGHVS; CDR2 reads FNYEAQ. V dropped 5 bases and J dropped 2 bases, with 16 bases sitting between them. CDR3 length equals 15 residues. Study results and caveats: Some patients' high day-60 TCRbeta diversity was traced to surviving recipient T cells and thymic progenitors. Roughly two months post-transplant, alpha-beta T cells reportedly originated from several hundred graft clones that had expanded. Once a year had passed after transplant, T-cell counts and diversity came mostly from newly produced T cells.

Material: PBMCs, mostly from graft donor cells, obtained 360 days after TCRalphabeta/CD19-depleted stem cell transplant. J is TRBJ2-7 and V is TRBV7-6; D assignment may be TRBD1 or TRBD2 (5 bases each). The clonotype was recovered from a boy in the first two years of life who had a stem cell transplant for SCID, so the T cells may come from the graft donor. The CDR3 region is CASSRDLTPTYEQYF. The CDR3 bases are TGTGCCAGCAGCCGGGACCTCACCCCAACCTACGAGCAGTACTTC.